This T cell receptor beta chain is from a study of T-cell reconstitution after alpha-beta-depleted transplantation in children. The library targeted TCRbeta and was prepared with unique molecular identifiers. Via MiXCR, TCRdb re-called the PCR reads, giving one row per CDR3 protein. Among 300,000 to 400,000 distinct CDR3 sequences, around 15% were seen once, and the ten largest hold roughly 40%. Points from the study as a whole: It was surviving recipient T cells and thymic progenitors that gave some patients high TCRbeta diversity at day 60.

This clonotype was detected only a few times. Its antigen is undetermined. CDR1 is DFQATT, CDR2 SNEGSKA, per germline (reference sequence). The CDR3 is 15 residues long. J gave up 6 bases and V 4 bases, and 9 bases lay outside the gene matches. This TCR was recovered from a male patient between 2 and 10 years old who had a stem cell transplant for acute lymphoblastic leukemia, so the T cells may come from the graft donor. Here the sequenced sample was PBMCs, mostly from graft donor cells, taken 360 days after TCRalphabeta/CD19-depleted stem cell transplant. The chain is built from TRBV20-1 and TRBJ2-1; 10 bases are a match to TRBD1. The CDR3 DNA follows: TGCAGTGCTACCTCGCCGGGACAGGGGCCCAATGAGCAGTTCTTC. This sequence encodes CSATSPGQGPNEQFF.